The sequence of this TCR beta chain was determined in a study of blood T cell repertoires in COVID-19. Across the whole study: The United States, Italy and Spain were the sources of the acute and convalescent COVID-19 samples. The cDNA or gDNA used as material had been derived from T cells, B-cell-depleted T cells, or PBMCs.

In the authors' methods: Amplified reference gene primers provided the basis for estimating nucleated cell counts. The table came from immunoSEQ multiplex PCR; TCRdb's copy has only in-frame clones and leaves some out. V and J calls and clone size are as listed in that table; D and trimming were resolved from the DNA. The table lists roughly 82,000 clones, around 82% of them singletons. Source material: peripheral blood. This TCR derives from a man aged 55 to 70 with acute or convalescent COVID-19.

CDR3 sequence: CASSLAGRVKYGYTF. CDR3 coding DNA: TGTGCCAGCAGCTTAGCGGGCAGGGTTAAGTATGGCTACACCTTC. The rearrangement joins TRBV7-9 to TRBJ1-2, with D perhaps TRBD1 (5 bases). The germline V and J ends were trimmed by 0 bases and 5 bases, with 13 bases remaining between them. Per germline, CDR1 SEHNR and CDR2 FQNEAQ (reference sequence). The CDR3 spans 15 residues.